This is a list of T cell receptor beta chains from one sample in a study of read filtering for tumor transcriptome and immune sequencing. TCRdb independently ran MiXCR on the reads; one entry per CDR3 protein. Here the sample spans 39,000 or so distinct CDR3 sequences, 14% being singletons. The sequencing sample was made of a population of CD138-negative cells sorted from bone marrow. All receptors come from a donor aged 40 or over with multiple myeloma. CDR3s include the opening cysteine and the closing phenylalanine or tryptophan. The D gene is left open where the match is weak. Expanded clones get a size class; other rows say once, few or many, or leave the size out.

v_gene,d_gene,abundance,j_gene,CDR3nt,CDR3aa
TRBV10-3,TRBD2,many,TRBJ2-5,TGTGCCATCAGTGCTAGCGGGGGCCAAGAGACCCAGTACTTC,CAISASGGQETQYF
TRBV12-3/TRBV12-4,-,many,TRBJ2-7,TGTGCCAGCAGTTTCTCGGCGCGGAACGAGCAGTACTTC,CASSFSARNEQYF
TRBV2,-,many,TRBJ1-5,TGTGCCAGCAGCTTGACACCTTATAGTCAGCCCCAGCATTTT,CASSLTPYSQPQHF
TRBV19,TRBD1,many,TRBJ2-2,TGTGCCAGTAGTATAGGCCAGGGGGCGAACACCGGGGAGCTGTTTTTT,CASSIGQGANTGELFF
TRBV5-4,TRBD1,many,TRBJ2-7,TGTGCCAGCAGGCAAGGACAGGGGCAATTCTACGAGCAGTACTTC,CASRQGQGQFYEQYF
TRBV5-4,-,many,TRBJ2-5,TGTGCCAGCAGCTTGGGTAGAGGGAATACAGAGACCCAGTACTTC,CASSLGRGNTETQYF
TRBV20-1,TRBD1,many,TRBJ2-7,TGCAGTGCTCGGACAGGGGGTTCCTACGAGCAGTACTTC,CSARTGGSYEQYF
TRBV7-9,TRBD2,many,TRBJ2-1,TGTGCCAGCAGCTTTGGGGGAGAGCGGGGGGCCTACAATGAGCAGTTCTTC,CASSFGGERGAYNEQFF
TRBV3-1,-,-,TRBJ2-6,TGTGCCAGCAGCCGATGGACAGATCGCTCTGGGGCCCACGTCCTGACTTTC,CASSRWTDRSGAHVLTF
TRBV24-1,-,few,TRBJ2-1,TGTGCCACCAGTGATCCTCCGGGACGTCACCTCAATGAGCAGTTCTTC,CATSDPPGRHLNEQFF
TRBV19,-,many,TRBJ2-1,TGTGCCAGTAGTATAGCGGAGGGAGAGCAGTTCTTC,CASSIAEGEQFF
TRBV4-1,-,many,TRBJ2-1,TGCGCCAGCAGCCAAGGGGCAGGGCAGTTCTTC,CASSQGAGQFF
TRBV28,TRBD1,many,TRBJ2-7,TGTGCCAGCAGGCCGGGACAGGCGACCTACGAGCAGTACTTC,CASRPGQATYEQYF
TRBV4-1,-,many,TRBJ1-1,TGCGCCAGCAGCCAAGAATTCGAGGGATTTTACACTGAAGCTTTCTTT,CASSQEFEGFYTEAFF
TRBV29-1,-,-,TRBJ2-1,TGCAGCGTTGTTTTAGGGAATGAGCAGTTCTTC,CSVVLGNEQFF
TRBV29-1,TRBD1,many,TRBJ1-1,TGCAGCGTTGACCGGGACAGGGAGAGAGCTTTCTTT,CSVDRDRERAFF